A single sample is the source of the 26 T cell receptor beta chains below, sequenced in a study of T cell responses to AZD1222 COVID-19 vaccine. Profiled with immunoSEQ multiplex PCR; TCRdb holds only in-frame clones, not every one. This sample carries over 150,000 clones, just under 90% of them seen once, and the ten largest clones take 5% to 7%. The source material was peripheral blood, sampled on day 0 of AZD1222 vaccination. Every receptor here comes from an adult in good health.

The chain carries TRBV11-2 and TRBJ2-3; the D is unclear. There are 14 residues in the CDR3. Germline V gives CDR1 SGHAT, CDR2 FQNNGV. The V end lost 7 bases, the J end lost 2 bases, and 13 bases lay between the germline ends. CDR3 in DNA: TGTGCCAGCACCAAAGACTCGAACACAGATACGCAGTATTTT. Translated: CASTKDSNTDTQYF. Filled out from reference TRBV11-2 and TRBJ2-3, the complete variable domain reads EAGVAQSPRYKIIEKRQSVAFWCNPISGHATLYWYQQILGQGPKLLIQFQNNGVVDDSQLPKDRFSAERLKGVDSTLKIQPAKLEDSAVYLCASTKDSNTDTQYFGPGTRLTVL.

The chain couples TRBV3-1 (or the pseudogene TRBV3-2) to TRBJ1-2; D gene ambiguous. The length of the CDR3 is 13 residues. Per the germline V gene, CDR1 is LGHDT and CDR2 is YNNKEL (reference sequence). Trimming left V 5 bases short and J 4 bases short, with 11 bases between. The CDR3 protein is CASSSGISYGYTF. CDR3 in DNA: TGTGCCAGCAGCTCGGGAATATCCTATGGCTACACCTTC.

The chain joins TRBV6-6 to TRBJ2-7; 13 bases map to TRBD2. Unmatched junction bases numbered 5, after V lost 5 bases and J lost 1 base. The CDR3 length is 16 residues. Germline values: CDR1 MNHNY, CDR2 SVGAGI (reference sequence). CDR3 in DNA: TGTGCCAGCAGTGCCGGGACTAGCGGGACATCCTACGAGCAGTACTTC. Its translation: CASSAGTSGTSYEQYF.

V is TRBV30 and J is TRBJ2-7; the match to TRBD1 covers 7 bases. The CDR3 consists of 15 residues. Trimming cost V 3 bases and J 2 bases; bases outside gene matches: 10. Germline loops: CDR1 GTSNPN, CDR2 SVGIG (reference sequence). The DNA of the CDR3 is TGTGCCTGGAGGGACGACAGGGAGATTACCTACGAGCAGTACTTC. Encoded protein: CAWRDDREITYEQYF.

V gene TRBV28 combines with J gene TRBJ1-2; 8 bases agree with TRBD1. The germline V gene has CDR1 MDHEN and CDR2 SYDVKM. This CDR3 contains 14 residues. V was pared by 5 bases and J by 4 bases, with 6 bases of the junction left unmatched. The CDR3 loop reads CASSGTGLVYGYTF. As DNA, the CDR3 is TGTGCCAGCAGTGGGACAGGACTTGTCTATGGCTACACCTTC.

The V gene is TRBV28, the J gene TRBJ1-2; TRBD1 is a possible D gene (6 bases). Trimming removed 3 bases from V and 7 bases from J, with 18 bases in between. The CDR3 sequence is 15 residues long. The V gene's germline CDR1 is MDHEN and CDR2 SYDVKM. CDR3 residues: CASSLARSGGSGYTF. CDR3 coding DNA: TGTGCCAGCAGTTTGGCTAGGTCGGGGGGCTCTGGCTACACCTTC.

The V call is TRBV6-5, the J call TRBJ2-2; TRBD2 aligns across 7 bases. The CDR3 sequence is 13 residues long. V was pared by 5 bases and J by 5 bases, with 2 bases of the junction left unmatched. Germline CDR1 reads MNHEY; CDR2 reads SVGAGI. CDR3 nucleotides: TGTGCCAGCAGTCCGCGGGGGACCGGGGAGCTGTTTTTT. This translates into CASSPRGTGELFF.

The rearrangement links TRBV18 to TRBJ2-3, with D uncertain. Germline CDR1 KGHSH, CDR2 LQKENI. The germline V and J ends were trimmed by 3 bases and 5 bases, with 12 bases remaining between them. This CDR3 contains 14 residues. The CDR3 DNA follows: TGTGCCAGCTCACCTTTGAGCCTCAGAGATACGCAGTATTTT. Protein: CASSPLSLRDTQYF.

The CDR3 nucleotides read TGTGCCAGCAGCGCCTACAGGGTCTCAGAGACCCAGTACTTC. Amino acid sequence: CASSAYRVSETQYF. The chain carries TRBV14 and TRBJ2-5; weak D call: TRBD1 (6 bases). The V end lost 5 bases, the J end lost 4 bases, and 14 bases lay between the germline ends. From germline, CDR1 is SGHDN and CDR2 FVKESK. The CDR3 contains 14 residues. Drawing the rest from reference TRBV14 and TRBJ2-5, the complete variable domain is EAGVTQFPSHSVIEKGQTVTLRCDPISGHDNLYWYRRVMGKEIKFLLHFVKESKQDESGMPNNRFLAERTGGTYSTLKVQPAELEDSGVYFCASSAYRVSETQYFGPGTRLLVL.

The chain joins TRBV7-2 to TRBJ1-2; 8 nucleotides agree with TRBD1. CDR1 SGHTA and CDR2 FQGNSA come from the germline V gene. CDR3 length: 15 amino acids. V was clipped by 1 base and J by 9 bases; unmatched bases: 10. The CDR3 nucleotides read TGTGCCAGCAGCTTAGATTTACCAGGGGGCACAAGCTACACCTTC. The encoded protein is CASSLDLPGGTSYTF.

This chain uses TRBV9 with TRBJ1-4; D is possibly TRBD1 (6 bases). The CDR3 extends over 15 amino acids. V lost 3 bases, J lost 3 bases, and 12 bases lay in between. Germline-derived CDR1 and CDR2 are SGDLS and YYNGEE. The CDR3 nucleotides read TGTGCCAGCAGCGGCCCGGGACAAGCTAATGAAAAACTGTTTTTT. Encoded protein: CASSGPGQANEKLFF.

The rearrangement links TRBV6-5 to TRBJ1-5; D remains unclear. Trimming stripped 2 bases from V and 4 bases from J, with 9 bases between. The CDR3 loop spans 14 amino acids. Germline V gives CDR1 MNHEY, CDR2 SVGAGI. This chain's CDR3 is CASSYRGYNQPQHF. The DNA of the CDR3 is TGTGCCAGCAGTTACCGCGGTTATAATCAGCCCCAGCATTTT.

The V gene is TRBV10-1, the J gene TRBJ1-6, with a tentative D call TRBD1 (5 bases). Germline V lookup: CDR1 WNHNN, CDR2 SYGVQD (reference sequence). This CDR3 has 15 amino acids. Trimming shortened V by 0 bases and J by 9 bases, and 12 bases separated the two germline ends. CDR3 nucleotides: TGCGCCAGCAGTGAGTCCAGGGCAAGTGGTTCACCCCTCCACTTT. Amino acids: CASSESRASGSPLHF.

The chain couples TRBV28 to TRBJ1-2; D is undetermined. The CDR3 has 17 residues. Looked up from germline, CDR1 is MDHEN and CDR2 is SYDVKM. V was pared by 1 base and J by 0 bases, with 15 bases between. CDR3 sequence reads: CASSLSADPRANYGYTF. The CDR3 coding sequence is TGTGCCAGCAGTTTATCCGCGGACCCCCGGGCTAACTATGGCTACACCTTC.

The V gene is TRBV6-5, the J gene TRBJ1-3; no clear D gene. Germline loops: CDR1 MNHEY, CDR2 SVGAGI. V lost 0 bases and J 1 base, leaving 4 bases between the germline ends. The CDR3 spans 14 residues. The CDR3 nucleotides are TGTGCCAGCAGTTACTCCGAATCTGGAAACACCATATATTTT. Translated: CASSYSESGNTIYF.

This clone came up once. The rearrangement uses TRBV5-6 and TRBJ1-5; 7 nucleotides align to TRBD1. This CDR3 spans 15 amino acids. The ends lost 4 bases at V and 4 bases at J; junction bases unmatched: 8. CDR1 and CDR2 (germline): SGHDT, YYEEEE. The DNA for the CDR3 is TGTGCCAGCAGCCAAATATCGACAGGGAATCAGCCCCAGCATTTT. It is translated as CASSQISTGNQPQHF.

The chain combines TRBV28 with TRBJ1-1; maybe TRBD1 (6 bases). In germline, CDR1 is MDHEN, CDR2 SYDVKM. CDR3 length: 13 amino acids. V lost 8 bases, J lost 4 bases, and 14 bases lay in between. In nucleotides, the CDR3 is TGTGCCAGCTCTAGGGGGGGTACCACTGAAGCTTTCTTT. This translates into CASSRGGTTEAFF.

On this clone itself: One end of the junction does not line up with germline, which may come from a read error. V and J are TRBV28 and TRBJ1-4; D is unclear. The CDR3 is made up of 13 amino acids. Germline CDR1 is MDHEN and CDR2 is SYDVKM. The CDR3 nucleotides read TGTGCCAGCAGTTTAGAGATACCCGAAAAACTTTTTTTT. Translation: CASSLEIPEKLFF.

In its sample, this clone was seen once. The chain joins TRBV28 to TRBJ1-1, with 9 positions matching TRBD1. The V segment lost 6 bases and the J segment 2 bases; nucleotides outside the gene matches: 13. CDR1 MDHEN and CDR2 SYDVKM come from the germline V gene. This CDR3 region has 17 residues. The CDR3 here is CASSRIKQGAVNTEAFF. The CDR3 region has the DNA TGTGCCAGCAGCCGTATTAAACAGGGGGCCGTAAACACTGAAGCTTTCTTT.

V is TRBV9 and J is TRBJ2-5, with 12 bases matching TRBD2. The CDR3 has 15 residues. The germline CDR1 and CDR2 sequences are SGDLS and YYNGEE. V shed 4 bases, J shed 2 bases, and the junction held 3 bases outside the gene matches. CDR3 sequence reads: CASSPGLAGQETQYF. The CDR3 nucleotides read TGTGCCAGCAGCCCAGGACTAGCGGGGCAAGAGACCCAGTACTTC.

The chain uses TRBV19 and TRBJ1-5; D possibly corresponds to TRBD1 (6 bases). The germline gives CDR1 LNHDA, CDR2 SQIVND (reference sequence). CDR3 length: 17 amino acids. V shed 5 bases and J shed 2 bases, with 19 bases lying between them. CDR3 in amino acids: CASSGEAAPGGNQPQHF. CDR3 DNA sequence: TGTGCCAGTAGTGGAGAAGCGGCACCAGGGGGCAATCAGCCCCAGCATTTT.

This chain uses TRBV28 with TRBJ1-3, with D possibly matching TRBD1 (5 bases). The V end lost 5 bases, the J end lost 0 bases, and 17 bases lay between the germline ends. CDR1 and CDR2 (germline): MDHEN, SYDVKM. The length of the CDR3 is 17 residues. The CDR3 DNA reads as TGTGCCAGCAGTCTTTGGGGACGACCGCACTCTGGAAACACCATATATTTT. The encoded protein is CASSLWGRPHSGNTIYF.

This clone was seen a handful of times. V is TRBV2 and J is TRBJ2-2, with a weak D call TRBD1 (6 bases). With 6 bases removed from V and 0 bases from J, the gap between germline ends came to 14 bases. The CDR3 is made up of 16 amino acids. From germline, CDR1 is SNHLY and CDR2 FYNNEI. In nucleotides, the CDR3 is TGTGCCAGCAGCATCGGGACACTCCCGAACACCGGGGAGCTGTTTTTT. The encoded protein is CASSIGTLPNTGELFF.

This sequence joins TRBV6-5 and TRBJ1-4, with D uncertain. The V end was cut by 2 bases, the J end by 6 bases, with 10 bases between. This CDR3 has 14 amino acids. The V gene's germline CDR1 is MNHEY and CDR2 SVGAGI. CDR3 DNA: TGTGCCAGCAGTTACGGCGGGGTGGATGAAAAACTGTTTTTT. Translation: CASSYGGVDEKLFF.

In its sample, this clone was seen once. The chain joins TRBV29-1 to TRBJ1-1, with D perhaps TRBD1 (5 bases). Trimming took off 1 base at V and 1 base at J, with 13 bases between the two ends. The CDR3 runs to 15 residues. Per germline, CDR1 SQVTM and CDR2 ANQGSEA. In DNA form, the CDR3 reads TGCAGCGTTGAAGGGCCGGGACGTAAGAACACTGAAGCTTTCTTT. This encodes CSVEGPGRKNTEAFF.

This chain links TRBV29-1 with TRBJ2-3, with TRBD1 identical over 7 bases. Germline CDR1 reads SQVTM; CDR2 reads ANQGSEA. The CDR3 length is 17 residues. The J segment lost 1 base and the V segment lost 3 bases, leaving 13 bases of the junction unmatched. The DNA for the CDR3 is TGCAGCGTTGATGATGGTGTTGGGCAGGGGGGCACAGATACGCAGTATTTT. This sequence encodes CSVDDGVGQGGTDTQYF.